The rows below give T cell receptor beta chains drawn from one sample of a study of patients and donors after allogeneic stem cell transplantation. TCRdb fed the RT-PCR reads into MiXCR, producing one record per CDR3 protein. The table records about 960,000 distinct CDR3 sequences, roughly 18% of them present only once. The specimen sequenced was blood, either unsorted or a sorted T cell fraction (not recorded which). These receptors were collected from a human donor who was either an allogeneic HSCT recipient or a stem cell or donor lymphocyte infusion donor (not recorded which). It is not recorded whose cells these are; they may come from a transplant donor. Both conserved end residues are part of each CDR3. The D gene is left open where the match is weak. Size tells how often a clone was seen (once, few, many) or the class of an expanded clone, and some rows leave it out.

V	J	size	D	DNA	CDR3
TRBV7-3	TRBJ2-5	few	TRBD2	TGTGCCAGCAGCCCGGGACTAGCGCTTCAAGAGACCCAGTACTTC	CASSPGLALQETQYF
TRBV4-2	TRBJ1-1	few	.	TGTGCCAGCAGCACCCCACGGGGGGGAGGAGCTGAAGCTTTCTTT	CASSTPRGGGAEAFF
TRBV27	TRBJ1-1	.	.	TGTGCCAGCAGTCGGGGGGGGGGGGACACTGAAGCTTTCTTT	CASSRGGGDTEAFF
TRBV12-3/TRBV12-4	TRBJ2-3	few	.	TGTGCCAGCAGCCGCCCGAGGGGTGCGGCAGATACGCAGTATTTT	CASSRPRGAADTQYF
TRBV6-2/TRBV6-3	TRBJ1-5	.	.	TGTGCCAGCATTGCTACAGGGTTCAGCAATCAGCCCCAGCATTTT	CASIATGFSNQPQHF
TRBV9	TRBJ2-3	.	TRBD1	TGTGCCAGCAGCTCCTCGACAGGGCCTGGCACAGATACGCAGTATTTT	CASSSSTGPGTDTQYF
TRBV11-2	TRBJ2-5	.	TRBD2	TGTGCCAGCAGCAGAATTCCGGGACTAGTAGGGGAGACCCAGTACTTC	CASSRIPGLVGETQYF
TRBV5-1	TRBJ2-5	.	TRBD2	TGCGCCAGCAGCGCCACTAGCGCAAGCAGGGAGACCCAGTACTTC	CASSATSASRETQYF
TRBV3-1	TRBJ1-2	.	.	TGTGCCAGCAGCCACGACCGGGGGGCCAATGGCTACACCTTC	CASSHDRGANGYTF
TRBV7-2	TRBJ2-5	few	.	TGTGCCAGCAGCTTAGTGCGTTTCCAAGAGACCCAGTACTTC	CASSLVRFQETQYF
TRBV7-9	TRBJ2-1	few	.	TGTGCCAGCAGCCCTACTCACAACAATGAGCAGTTCTTC	CASSPTHNNEQFF
TRBV6-6	TRBJ2-1	.	.	TGTGCCATCTCGGAAGACTCCTACAATGAGCAGTTCTTC	CAISEDSYNEQFF
TRBV30	TRBJ2-7	.	.	TGTGCCTGGACATCAGGCTACGAGCAGTACTTC	CAWTSGYEQYF
TRBV24-1	TRBJ1-5	few	.	TGTGCCACCAGTACCGTGTATAGCAATCAGCCCCAGCATTTT	CATSTVYSNQPQHF
TRBV12-3/TRBV12-4	TRBJ1-5	many	TRBD1	TGTGCCAGCAGTAGTGGACAGGGGCATCAGCCCCAGCATTTT	CASSSGQGHQPQHF
TRBV6-5	TRBJ2-7	.	.	TGTGCCAGCAGACGAATCTACGAGCAGTACTTC	CASRRIYEQYF
TRBV4-1	TRBJ2-5	few	.	TGCGCCAGCAGCCAAGATGGGCTTAGGGCAGAGACCCAGTACTTC	CASSQDGLRAETQYF
TRBV12-5	TRBJ1-1	few	.	TGTGCTAGTGGTTTGGTAGGGCAGATGAACACTGAAGCTTTCTTT	CASGLVGQMNTEAFF
TRBV12-3/TRBV12-4	TRBJ1-2	.	.	TGTGCCAGCAGTTTCCCCAACTATGGCTACACCTTC	CASSFPNYGYTF
TRBV7-9	TRBJ1-5	.	TRBD1	TGTGCCAGCAGCTTAGCTGGGACAGGAAAAGATCAGCCCCAGCATTTT	CASSLAGTGKDQPQHF
TRBV10-3	TRBJ2-7	.	.	TGTGCCATCAGTGAGTCGGTCAGGTTCCGGTCCTACGAGCAGTACTTC	CAISESVRFRSYEQYF
TRBV10-3	TRBJ2-3	few	.	TGTGCCATCAGTGAGTCCCTAGCCACAGATACGCAGTATTTT	CAISESLATDTQYF
TRBV4-2	TRBJ2-2	few	.	TGTGCCAGCAGCCAAGATGCCGGGACGCCCGGGGAGCTGTTTTTT	CASSQDAGTPGELFF
TRBV5-1	TRBJ2-5	few	.	TGCGCCAGCAGCTTGAAGGCTGTGGAGACCCAGTACTTC	CASSLKAVETQYF
TRBV29-1	TRBJ1-2	few	TRBD1	TGCAGCGGCCGGACAGGGGGCGGCTATGGCTACACCTTC	CSGRTGGGYGYTF
TRBV20-1	TRBJ2-4	.	.	TGCAGTGCTAGAAGGCCCGGCAGCTCCAAAAACATTCAGTACTTC	CSARRPGSSKNIQYF
TRBV20-1	TRBJ1-5	.	.	TGCAGTGCCTCGCGGACACAGAACAATCAGCCCCAGCATTTT	CSASRTQNNQPQHF
TRBV7-6	TRBJ2-2	.	TRBD2	TGTGCCAGCAGCTTATTAGCGGGAGCTTTGGCCGGGGAGCTGTTTTTT	CASSLLAGALAGELFF
TRBV2	TRBJ2-1	few	.	TGTGCCAGCAGCCAGACAGTAACCGGGGATGAGCAGTTCTTC	CASSQTVTGDEQFF
TRBV5-6	TRBJ2-5	.	.	TGTGCCAGCAGCTTGTTCGTAAGAGAGACCCAGTACTTC	CASSLFVRETQYF
TRBV12-3/TRBV12-4	TRBJ2-7	.	TRBD2	TGTGCCAGCAGTTTAGTAGTTAGCGGGGCCCTGATCGAGCAGTACTTC	CASSLVVSGALIEQYF
TRBV29-1	TRBJ1-1	.	.	TGCAGCGCTGCGGGGTACACTGAAGCTTTCTTT	CSAAGYTEAFF
TRBV7-2	TRBJ1-2	.	.	TGTGCCAGCAGCTTAAAGGCCGGACAGTCCTATGGCTACACCTTC	CASSLKAGQSYGYTF
TRBV5-6	TRBJ2-3	.	.	TGTGCCAGCAGCTTGGTTGGGGGTACAAAGGCAGATACGCAGTATTTT	CASSLVGGTKADTQYF
TRBV15	TRBJ1-6	.	.	TGTGCCACCAGCAGCCCGTACAGCGTCCTCCACTTT	CATSSPYSVLHF
TRBV9	TRBJ2-5	few	.	TGTGCCAGCAGCGCTTCCGGGACTCCTAAAGAGACCCAGTACTTC	CASSASGTPKETQYF
TRBV24-1	TRBJ2-2	.	TRBD1	TGTGCCACCAGTGATTACGGACAGGACCCTACGAACACCGGGGAGCTGTTTTTT	CATSDYGQDPTNTGELFF
TRBV15	TRBJ2-4	.	.	TGTGCCACCAGCAGAGCCCCCCGGGGGGGACAGATAGCCAAAAACATTCAGTACTTC	CATSRAPRGGQIAKNIQYF
TRBV18	TRBJ2-3	.	.	TGTGCCAGCACGCCCGTGGGGGGGGGCCCAGATACGCAGTATTTT	CASTPVGGGPDTQYF
TRBV12-3/TRBV12-4	TRBJ2-5	.	TRBD2	TGTGCCAGCACCCTAGGGGTTAGCGGGAGTGGAGAGACCCAGTACTTC	CASTLGVSGSGETQYF
TRBV5-4	TRBJ2-1	.	TRBD1	TGTGCCAGCAGCTTAATTGGGACAGAGTCCAATGAGCAGTTCTTC	CASSLIGTESNEQFF
TRBV12-3/TRBV12-4	TRBJ2-1	many	TRBD2	TGTGCCAGCGCACTTAGCGGGGGAGGCCGCAATGAGCAGTTCTTC	CASALSGGGRNEQFF
TRBV12-3/TRBV12-4	TRBJ1-4	once	.	TGTGCCAGCAGTTTTTTGGGATCAACTAATGAAAAACTGTTTTTT	CASSFLGSTNEKLFF
TRBV4-2	TRBJ1-1	few	.	TGTGCCAGCAGCCAAGGGCCTCGACAGAGGGACACTGAAGCTTTCTTT	CASSQGPRQRDTEAFF
TRBV7-6	TRBJ2-5	once	TRBD1	TGTGCCAGCAGCCGGGACAGGGGGCCCGTGGAGACCCAGTACTTC	CASSRDRGPVETQYF